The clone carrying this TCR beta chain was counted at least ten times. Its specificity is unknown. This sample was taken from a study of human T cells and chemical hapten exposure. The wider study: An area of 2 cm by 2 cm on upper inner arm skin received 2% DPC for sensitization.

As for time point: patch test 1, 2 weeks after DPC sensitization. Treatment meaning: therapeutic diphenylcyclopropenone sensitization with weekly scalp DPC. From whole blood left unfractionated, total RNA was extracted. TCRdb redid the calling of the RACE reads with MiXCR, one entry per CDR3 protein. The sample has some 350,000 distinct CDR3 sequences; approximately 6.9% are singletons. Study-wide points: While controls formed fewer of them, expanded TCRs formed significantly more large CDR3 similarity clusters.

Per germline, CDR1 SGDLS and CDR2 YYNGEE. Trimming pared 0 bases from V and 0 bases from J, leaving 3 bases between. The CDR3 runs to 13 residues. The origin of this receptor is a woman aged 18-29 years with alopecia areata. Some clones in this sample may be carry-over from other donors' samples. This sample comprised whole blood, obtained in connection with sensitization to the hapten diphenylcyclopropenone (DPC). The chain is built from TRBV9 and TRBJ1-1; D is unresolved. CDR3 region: CASSVALNTEAFF. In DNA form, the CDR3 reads TGTGCCAGCAGCGTAGCCTTGAACACTGAAGCTTTCTTT.